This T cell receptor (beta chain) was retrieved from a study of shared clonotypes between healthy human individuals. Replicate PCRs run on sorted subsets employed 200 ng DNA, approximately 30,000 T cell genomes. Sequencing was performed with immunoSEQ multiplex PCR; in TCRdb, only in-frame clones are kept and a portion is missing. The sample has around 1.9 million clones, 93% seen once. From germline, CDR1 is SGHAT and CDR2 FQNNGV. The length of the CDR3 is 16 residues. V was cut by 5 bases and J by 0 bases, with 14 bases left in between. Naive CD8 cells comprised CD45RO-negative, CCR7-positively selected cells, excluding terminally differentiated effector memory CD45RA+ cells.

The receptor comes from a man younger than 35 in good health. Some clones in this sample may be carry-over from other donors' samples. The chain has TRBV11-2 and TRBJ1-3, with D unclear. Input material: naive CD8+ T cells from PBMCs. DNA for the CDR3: TGTGCCAGCAGCCCGCGGGGAAGACTCTCTGGAAACACCATATATTTT. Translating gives CASSPRGRLSGNTIYF.